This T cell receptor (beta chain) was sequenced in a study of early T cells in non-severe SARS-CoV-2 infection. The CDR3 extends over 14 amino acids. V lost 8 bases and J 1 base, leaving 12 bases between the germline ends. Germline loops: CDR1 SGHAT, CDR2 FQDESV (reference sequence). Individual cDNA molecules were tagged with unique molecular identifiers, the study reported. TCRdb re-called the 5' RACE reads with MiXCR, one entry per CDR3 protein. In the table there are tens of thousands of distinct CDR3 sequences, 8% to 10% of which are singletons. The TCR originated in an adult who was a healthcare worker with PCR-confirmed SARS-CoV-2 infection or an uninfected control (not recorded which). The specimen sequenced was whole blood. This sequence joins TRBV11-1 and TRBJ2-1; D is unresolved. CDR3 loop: CASSSRASYNEQFF. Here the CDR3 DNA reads TGTGCCAGCTCCTCTAGGGCATCCTACAATGAGCAGTTCTTC. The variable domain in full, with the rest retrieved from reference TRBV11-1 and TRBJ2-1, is EAEVAQSPRYKITEKSQAVAFWCDPISGHATLYWYRQILGQGPELLVQFQDESVVDDSQLPKDRFSAERLKGVDSTLKIQPAELGDSAMYLCASSSRASYNEQFFGPGTRLTVL.